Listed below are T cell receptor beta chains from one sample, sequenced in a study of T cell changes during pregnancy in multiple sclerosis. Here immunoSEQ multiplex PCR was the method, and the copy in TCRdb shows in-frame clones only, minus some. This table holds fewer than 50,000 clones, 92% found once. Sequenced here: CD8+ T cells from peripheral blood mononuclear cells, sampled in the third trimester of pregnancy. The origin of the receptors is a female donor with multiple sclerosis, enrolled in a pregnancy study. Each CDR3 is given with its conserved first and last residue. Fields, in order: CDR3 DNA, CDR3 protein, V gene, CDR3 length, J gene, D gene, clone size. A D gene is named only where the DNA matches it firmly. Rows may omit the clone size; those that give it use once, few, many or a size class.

TGTGCCAGCAGCTTAGAACAGGGCGATGAGCAGTTCTTC CASSLEQGDEQFF TRBV11-2 13 TRBJ2-1 . .
TGCGCCAGCAGCCAAGATTACCTAGCGGAGCGGGATGGCACAGATACGCAGTATTTT CASSQDYLAERDGTDTQYF TRBV4-1 19 TRBJ2-3 TRBD2 .
TGCAGCGTTGAAGCTGCGAACGGGAGCTACTACAATGAGCAGTTCTTC CSVEAANGSYYNEQFF TRBV29-1 16 TRBJ2-1 . .
TGTGCCAGCTCACCGCCACTCGACTACGAGCAGTACTTC CASSPPLDYEQYF TRBV18 13 TRBJ2-7 . few
TGTGCCAGCAGCACCCAGGGAGGGGGATCCTACGAGCAGTACTTC CASSTQGGGSYEQYF TRBV11-2 15 TRBJ2-7 . .
TGCGCCAGCAGCTTAGTCCCGGGACAGGGGGCTGACACTGAAGCTTTCTTT CASSLVPGQGADTEAFF TRBV5-1 17 TRBJ1-1 TRBD1 few
TGTGCCAGCAGCTTACGGGAGGCGGGTGCGATAAATGAGCAGTTCTTC CASSLREAGAINEQFF TRBV7-2 16 TRBJ2-1 TRBD2 .
TGTGCAAGTCGCTTAGCGTACGGGGGACCTAAAGACACCGGGGAGCTGTTTTTT CASRLAYGGPKDTGELFF TRBV12-2 18 TRBJ2-2 . .
TGTGCCAGCACACCCCGGGACAATCAAGAGACCCAGTACTTC CASTPRDNQETQYF TRBV28 14 TRBJ2-5 . .
TGTGCCAGCAGTTCCGCCGGGACTAGCAAAAACATTCAGTACTTC CASSSAGTSKNIQYF TRBV27 15 TRBJ2-4 TRBD2 .
TGCGCCAGCAGCACCCGGACAGGACCTAATGAAAAACTGTTTTTT CASSTRTGPNEKLFF TRBV5-1 15 TRBJ1-4 TRBD1 .
TGCGCCAGCAGCCAAACCCCGGACAACCCCCTGTACGAGCAGTACTTC CASSQTPDNPLYEQYF TRBV4-1 16 TRBJ2-7 . .
TGTGCCAGCTCACCATATCAGCGGGAGACGGTCGGGGAGCTGTTTTTT CASSPYQRETVGELFF TRBV18 16 TRBJ2-2 TRBD2 .
TGCAGCGTTCTGGCTAGCGGGAGTAAAGAGACCCAGTACTTC CSVLASGSKETQYF TRBV29-1 14 TRBJ2-5 TRBD2 once